This T cell receptor (beta chain) was obtained from a study of T cells in Graves' hyperthyroidism and ophthalmopathy. Study observations and caveats: A model using 13 V-J features told ophthalmopathy apart from stable hyperthyroidism. Clonotypes that were expanded in thyroid above 0.001 mostly appeared in blood too. Before onset, by a median of approximately 6.8 months, the model predicted ophthalmopathy.

Amplified TCR beta CDR3 regions derived from RNA transcripts. In the first-round RT-PCR of the TCR CDR3, the HTBI primer set was used. TCRdb reprocessed the multiplex PCR reads with MiXCR, giving one entry per CDR3 protein. Of around 580,000 distinct CDR3 sequences listed, around 45% were seen once; the top ten hold about 7.8%. Uncontrolled infections, other autoimmune diseases, pregnancy or lactation led to exclusion of patients. Remarks on this clonotype: What it binds is unknown.

This sequence originates from a woman aged 18-35 years with Graves' hyperthyroidism. Sequencing was carried out using peripheral blood or thyroid tissue (not recorded which).

As DNA, the CDR3 is TGTGCCAGCAGGCACCAGAACACTGAAGCTTTCTTT. As protein: CASRHQNTEAFF. The J gene is TRBJ1-1, the V gene TRBV12-3 or TRBV12-4; D not certain. V was shortened by 6 bases and J by 1 base, with 6 bases between the two germline ends. This CDR3 has 12 residues.